This T cell receptor (beta chain) originates from a study of response to subunit inactivated influenza vaccine. One entry per CDR3 protein results from TCRdb running MiXCR on the RT-PCR reads. Here the sample spans about 540,000 distinct CDR3 sequences, around a quarter being singletons. This clonotype came up once. At one of its ends the junction is not consistent with the germline gene, which may arise from a read error. This CDR3 comprises 15 residues. Germline CDR1 reads MDHEN; CDR2 reads SYDVKM. The same data also went into a second study, on T cells expressing NK-cell markers. That study adds: Synthesis of TCR beta cDNA relied on 5'RACE template switching carrying UMIs. TCR beta repertoires came from sorted CD3+CD56+NKG2C+, CD3+CD56+NKG2C- and CD3+CD56-NKG2C+ T cells. Dominant NKG2C+ clonotypes made up about 1.0-8% of CD8+ T cells in several donors.

The chain links TRBV28 to TRBJ2-3; 8 nucleotides align to TRBD1. Here the sequenced sample was CD4+ T cells sorted from PBMCs, taken about 12 days after vaccination. The source of this sequence is a man aged 45-65 years who received an inactivated influenza vaccine. In DNA form, the CDR3 reads TGTGCCAGCAGTGGGGACAGGCCTAGCACAGATACGCAGAATTTT. This translates into CASSGDRPSTDTQNF.